This record concerns one T cell receptor (beta chain) sequence. What it binds is unknown. The CDR3 runs to 15 residues. CDR1 and CDR2 from the germline V gene are SGHRS and YFSETQ. V shed 2 bases, J shed 4 bases, and the junction held 3 bases outside the gene matches. PCR used 60 Vbeta primers and 13 Jbeta primers. The data were produced by immunoSEQ multiplex PCR, yet TCRdb's version contains in-frame clones alone and is incomplete. Found here are roughly 100,000 clones, about 80% of them singletons; the top ten hold approximately 4%. These data are taken from a study of cytomegalovirus exposure and HLA in healthy donors. Study in general: Earlier, 110 million or so unique TCR beta sequences were recovered from roughly 200 million T cells by an analysis. Study conclusions and caveats: Apparent HLA restriction characterized most CMV-associated TCR beta chains in a later analysis. Common viral pathogens were later found to be apparently linked to several of the most significant clusters. Later, TCR association rates were found to vary by HLA locus, highest for DRB1 and lowest for HLA-C.

The V gene is TRBV5-1, the J gene TRBJ2-1, with 10 nucleotides matching TRBD1. The receptor was isolated from a female donor in good health and CMV-seropositive. The sequencing sample was made of PBMCs. CDR3: CASSFPGQGYNEQFF. CDR3 bases: TGCGCCAGCAGCTTCCCGGGACAGGGGTACAATGAGCAGTTCTTC.